Detailed here is one T cell receptor (beta chain). Here immunoSEQ multiplex PCR was the method, and the copy in TCRdb shows in-frame clones only, minus some. This repertoire shows about 98,000 clones, 92% found once; its top ten account for roughly 2.5%. The data are from a study of control samples from healthy donors and cancer patients. The V gene's germline CDR1 is SGDLS and CDR2 YYNGEE. The CDR3 totals 14 residues. The J segment lost 3 bases and the V segment lost 4 bases, leaving 2 bases of the junction unmatched. This chain links TRBV9 with TRBJ2-3, with TRBD2 identical over 10 bases. The sequencing input was blood. This receptor was identified in a woman under 30 in good health. CDR3 region: CASSLAGGTDTQYF. The CDR3 nucleotides read TGTGCCAGCAGCTTAGCGGGGGGAACAGATACGCAGTATTTT.